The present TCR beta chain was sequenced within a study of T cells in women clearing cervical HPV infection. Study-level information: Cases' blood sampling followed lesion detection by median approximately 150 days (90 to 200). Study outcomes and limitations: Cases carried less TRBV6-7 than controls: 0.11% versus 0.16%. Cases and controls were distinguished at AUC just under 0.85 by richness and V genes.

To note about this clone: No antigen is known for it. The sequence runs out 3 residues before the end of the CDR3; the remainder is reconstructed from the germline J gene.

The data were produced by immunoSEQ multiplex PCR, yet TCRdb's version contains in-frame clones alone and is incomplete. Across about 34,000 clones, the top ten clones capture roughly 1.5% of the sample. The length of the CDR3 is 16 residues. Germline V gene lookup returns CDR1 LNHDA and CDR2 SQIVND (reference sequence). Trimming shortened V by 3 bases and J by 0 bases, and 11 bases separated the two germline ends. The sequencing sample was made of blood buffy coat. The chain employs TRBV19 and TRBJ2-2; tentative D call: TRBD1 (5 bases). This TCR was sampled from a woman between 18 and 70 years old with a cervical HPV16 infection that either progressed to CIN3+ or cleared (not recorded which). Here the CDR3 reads CASSILRQSNTGELFF. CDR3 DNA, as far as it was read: TGTGCCAGTAGTATTCTCCGACAGTCGAACACCGGGGAG.